The next 4 T cell receptor beta chains were all read from a single sample in a study of blood T cells in healthy people across ages (dated by TCRdb to between 2014 and 2016). Library preparation used 5' RACE. Sequencing was performed on an Illumina HiSeq 2500. The second PCR ran for roughly 7 to 11 cycles and used a J-beta primer mix along with a sample-barcoded 5' primer. TCRdb reran the public reads through fastp at Q25 and MiXCR, keeping productive beta chains. Here each entry gathers all rows of one CDR3 protein and keeps the most common genes and DNA. In all, the sample holds a few hundred thousand distinct CDR3 sequences, and approximately 26% of those were seen once. The ten largest clones capture 3.6% of the sample. Separately, the same data were catalogued under a study of T cells of mothers and their children.

Source material: blood. These receptors came from a boy between 2 and 15 years old in good health.

This clonotype was observed a few times. The chain recombines TRBV7-8 with TRBJ1-2; no firm D call. From germline, CDR1 is SGHVS and CDR2 FQNEAQ. V was clipped by 5 bases and J by 4 bases, with 17 bases between them. The CDR3 runs 15 residues. CDR3 bases: TGTGCCAGCAGCCTTGGACCGGGAACGGGCTATGGCTACACCTTC. It specifies CASSLGPGTGYGYTF.

This rearrangement joins TRBV6-5 to TRBJ1-4; a weak D match, TRBD1 (6 bases). This CDR3 comprises 14 residues. CDR1 MNHEY and CDR2 SVGAGI come from the germline V gene. V lost 5 bases to trimming and J lost 8 bases, with 15 bases between them. CDR3 sequence (DNA): TGTGCCAGCAGTATACAGGGCCGGGGGGAAAAACTGTTTTTT. Amino acids: CASSIQGRGEKLFF.

This clonotype was detected ten times or more. The chain has TRBV7-2 and TRBJ2-3, with TRBD2 matching over 10 bases. V shed 3 bases, J shed 0 bases, and the junction held 9 bases outside the gene matches. The CDR3 contains 18 residues. Germline-derived CDR1 and CDR2 are SGHTA and FQGNSA. CDR3 sequence (DNA): TGTGCCAGCAGCTTTTGGGCTAGCGGGAGCGGGAGCACAGATACGCAGTATTTT. This sequence encodes CASSFWASGSGSTDTQYF. Drawing the rest from reference TRBV7-2 and TRBJ2-3, the complete variable domain is GAGVSQSPSNKVTEKGKDVELRCDPISGHTALYWYRQSLGQGLEFLIYFQGNSAPDKSGLPSDRFSAERTGGSVSTLTIQRTQQEDSAVYLCASSFWASGSGSTDTQYFGPGTRLTVL.

This clonotype came up a few times. The CDR3 region is CASSLEREGNEQYF. Written as DNA, the CDR3 is TGTGCCAGCAGTTTAGAGCGGGAGGGGAACGAGCAGTACTTC. The V call is TRBV28, the J call TRBJ2-7; 10 nucleotides line up with TRBD2. This CDR3 is 14 amino acids long. The J segment lost 5 bases and the V segment lost 2 bases, leaving 3 bases of the junction unmatched. CDR1 is MDHEN, CDR2 SYDVKM, per germline.